This T cell receptor (beta chain) was recovered during a study of blood T cell repertoires in COVID-19. The wider study: COVID-19 samples collected from the United States, Italy and Spain covered acute and convalescent phases.

Those enrolled in Seattle joined during active infection and were followed longitudinally afterward. The CDR3 extends over 15 amino acids. From germline, CDR1 is LGHDT and CDR2 YNNKEL (reference sequence). Trimming took 1 base from V and 6 from J; bases not matched to a gene: 5. Clones were sequenced by immunoSEQ multiplex PCR, and TCRdb holds only the in-frame ones, with some missing. The sample includes some 130,000 clones, about nine tenths of them seen just once. The chain couples TRBV3-1 (or the pseudogene TRBV3-2) to TRBJ2-2, with 7 nucleotides matching TRBD1. Sequencing was performed on peripheral blood. The receptor comes from a man in his sixties with COVID-19, enrolled during active disease. The CDR3 DNA reads as TGTGCCAGCAGCCAAGGACAGGGTCGGGCCGGGGAGCTGTTTTTT. This translates into CASSQGQGRAGELFF.